The clone carrying this T cell receptor (beta chain) was found once. Its matching antigen is unknown. The sort gate was single viable CD3+CD4+CD8-CD45RO+ cells for memory CD4+ T cells. Positive selection with CD4 microbeads enriched total CD4+ T cells. This specimen belongs to a study of memory CD4+ T cells and cytomegalovirus serostatus. Points from the study as a whole: Of 150 to 200 reported CMV TCRbeta sequences, 67 were found in memory CD4+ repertoires.

The protocol was immunoSEQ multiplex PCR, while the TCRdb copy is restricted to in-frame clones and leaves out a portion. The data hold under 70,000 clones, with roughly 81% observed a single time. V was clipped by 3 bases and J by 8 bases, with 5 bases between them. Germline CDR1 and CDR2: SQVTM and ANQGSEA. The CDR3 contains 10 residues. J is TRBJ1-5 and V is TRBV29-1; D is uncertain. Sequencing was done on a sample of memory CD4+ T cells from blood. This TCR came from an adult in good health and CMV-seronegative. For the CDR3, the DNA is TGCAGCGTTGACGGTGAGCCCCAGCATTTT. This codes for CSVDGEPQHF.